Listed here are 31 T cell receptor beta chains from one sample, sequenced in a study of cytomegalovirus exposure and HLA in healthy donors. PCR was performed using 60 Vbeta and 13 Jbeta primers. TCRdb's copy holds only in-frame clones and misses some; the assay was immunoSEQ multiplex PCR. The data show approximately 150,000 clones, with approximately 72% seen just once and about 2.5% held by the top ten. The sequenced material came from PBMCs. These receptors were obtained from a human donor in good health.

The table lists this clone with a few counts. The chain recombines TRBV29-1 with TRBJ2-7; 7 bases agree with TRBD1. The V gene's germline CDR1 is SQVTM and CDR2 ANQGSEA. The CDR3 length is 12 residues. With V trimmed by 7 bases and J by 0 bases, 3 bases remained unmatched. The chain's CDR3 is CSARQGSYEQYF. The CDR3 DNA reads as TGCAGCGCTAGACAGGGCTCCTACGAGCAGTACTTC.

This chain links TRBV6-1 with TRBJ2-2; D perhaps matches TRBD1 (6 bases). CDR1 is MNHNS and CDR2 is SASEGT in the germline V gene. V was clipped by 1 base and J by 1 base, with 7 bases between them. The CDR3 sequence is 15 residues long. Here the CDR3 DNA reads TGTGCCAGCAGTGAAGGGACAGTGAACACCGGGGAGCTGTTTTTT. Translated, it gives CASSEGTVNTGELFF.

There are a few counts of this clone. The rearrangement uses TRBV21-1 and TRBJ1-6; the D segment call TRBD1 is taken from the table without a DNA check. TRBV21-1 is designated a pseudogene. The CDR3 consists of 16 residues. The CDR3 DNA is TGTGCCAGCAGCCAGGGGCCAGGCTCCTATAATTCACCCCTCCACTTT. Translated: CASSQGPGSYNSPLHF.

The chain joins TRBV25-1 to TRBJ1-2, with D possibly being TRBD1 (5 bases). Deletions cut 7 bases from V and 6 bases from J, with 27 bases between. The CDR3 contains 17 residues. CDR1 is MGHDK, CDR2 SYGVNS, per germline. The CDR3, as DNA: TGTGCCAGCAACCCGCCGGGGCGCGGGGTGGCAGTCGATGGCTACACCTTC. Translating gives CASNPPGRGVAVDGYTF.

This chain links TRBV7-6 with TRBJ1-3; perhaps TRBD1 as D (5 bases). This CDR3 has 16 residues. Trimming removed 4 bases at V and 1 base at J, with 14 bases between. The germline V gene encodes CDR1 SGHVS and CDR2 FNYEAQ. This CDR3 reads CASSSSQGFSGNTIYF. CDR3 nucleotide sequence: TGTGCCAGCAGCTCGAGCCAGGGTTTTTCTGGAAACACCATATATTTT.

This chain links TRBV6-1 with TRBJ1-3; D is possibly TRBD1 (5 bases). This CDR3 region has 15 residues. V was clipped by 4 bases and J by 0 bases, with 10 bases between them. CDR1 and CDR2 (germline): MNHNS, SASEGT. The CDR3 nucleotides are TGTGCCAGCAGTGTGGAGGGGATCTCTGGAAACACCATATATTTT. Amino acid sequence: CASSVEGISGNTIYF.

Only a few counts were recorded for this clone. The chain combines TRBV5-6 with TRBJ2-7; 12 bases are shared with TRBD2. Unmatched junction bases numbered 7, after V lost 4 bases and J lost 2 bases. The CDR3 totals 16 residues. From germline, CDR1 is SGHDT and CDR2 YYEEEE. The CDR3 DNA follows: TGTGCCAGCAGCCTAGGACTAGCGGGAACCCCCTACGAGCAGTACTTC. Translation: CASSLGLAGTPYEQYF.

Concerning this clone itself: The same CDR3 can be traced to other DNA sequences in this sample. This chain links TRBV7-8 with TRBJ1-1, with TRBD1 identical over 7 bases. Germline V CDR1 and CDR2: SGHVS, FQNEAQ. V trimming: 1 base; J trimming: 5 bases; junction bases outside the gene matches: 1. CDR3 length: 13 residues. The CDR3 coding sequence is TGTGCCAGCAGCTTAGACAGGGGAACTGAAGCTTTCTTT. Translating gives CASSLDRGTEAFF.

This chain links TRBV29-1 with TRBJ1-1; D may be TRBD1 (6 bases). CDR3 size: 13 residues. Trimming shortened V by 6 bases and J by 1 base, and 12 bases separated the two germline ends. Germline V lookup: CDR1 SQVTM, CDR2 ANQGSEA. As DNA, the CDR3 is TGCAGCGTAATCGTAGGGGGGAACACTGAAGCTTTCTTT. Amino acids: CSVIVGGNTEAFF.

This clone occurred a few times. The chain employs TRBV30 and TRBJ2-7; TRBD1 is a possible D gene (5 bases). V was clipped by 0 bases and J by 4 bases, with 13 bases between them. Germline-derived CDR1 and CDR2 are GTSNPN and SVGIG (reference sequence). The CDR3 is 14 residues long. CDR3 amino acids: CAWSVPGRDYEQYF. CDR3 coding DNA: TGTGCCTGGAGTGTACCGGGCAGGGATTACGAGCAGTACTTC.

The chain carries TRBV7-8 and TRBJ1-1, with a weak D call TRBD1 (6 bases). The CDR3 runs 14 residues. V lost 1 base and J 11 bases, leaving 17 bases between the germline ends. Germline V gene sequence: CDR1 SGHVS, CDR2 FQNEAQ. Here the CDR3 DNA reads TGTGCCAGCAGCTTAGATTTGGGAGACAGGATGGCTTTCTTT. Translating gives CASSLDLGDRMAFF.

This clone was observed a single time. The chain uses TRBV7-9 and TRBJ1-1, with TRBD1 as a possible D gene (5 bases). Trimming left V 2 bases short and J 3 bases short, with 10 bases between. The CDR3 totals 14 residues. CDR1 is SEHNR and CDR2 is FQNEAQ in the germline V gene (reference sequence). The CDR3: CASSLLQGDTEAFF. The CDR3 bases are TGTGCCAGCAGCTTACTGCAGGGTGACACTGAAGCTTTCTTT.

Note on this clone: At one end the junction does not follow the germline gene, possibly because of a read error. CDR3 nucleotide sequence: TGTGCCAGCAGTTACTCTAGGGGGCTTCAGAACTATGGCTACCCCTTC. It encodes CASSYSRGLQNYGYPF. V usage is TRBV6-5 and J usage is TRBJ1-2; 7 nucleotides match TRBD1. Germline V CDR1 and CDR2: MNHEY, SVGAGI. The CDR3 extends over 16 amino acids.

This clone was seen just once. The chain couples TRBV10-3 to TRBJ2-3; 7 bases fit TRBD1. The CDR3 spans 16 residues. Unmatched junction bases numbered 12, after V lost 9 bases and J lost 0 bases. In germline, CDR1 is ENHRY, CDR2 SYGVKD. CDR3 loop: CAIRGTQGESTDTQYF. CDR3 nucleotides: TGTGCCATAAGGGGAACCCAGGGGGAAAGCACAGATACGCAGTATTTT.

The CDR3 region is CASSITGQVNTEAFF. As DNA, the CDR3 is TGTGCCAGTAGTATCACGGGACAAGTGAACACTGAAGCTTTCTTT. The chain is built from TRBV19 and TRBJ1-1; a weak D match, TRBD1 (6 bases). The CDR3 length is 15 residues. Per germline, CDR1 LNHDA and CDR2 SQIVND (reference sequence). V was clipped by 3 bases and J by 0 bases, with 11 bases between them.

The chain combines TRBV9 with TRBJ2-3; TRBD2 matches 14 bases. Per the germline V gene, CDR1 is SGDLS and CDR2 is YYNGEE. The CDR3 has 16 amino acids. V shed 4 bases, J shed 6 bases, and the junction held 7 bases outside the gene matches. This CDR3 is CASSSRLAGGLDTQYF. In DNA form, the CDR3 reads TGTGCCAGCAGCTCCAGACTAGCGGGGGGGCTTGATACGCAGTATTTT.

There are a few counts of this clone. The CDR3 bases are TGTGCCAGCAGCTTGACAGGGAACTACGAGCAGTACTTC. This encodes CASSLTGNYEQYF. The chain carries TRBV5-8 and TRBJ2-7; maybe TRBD1 (6 bases). CDR1 is SGHTS and CDR2 is YDEGEE in the germline V gene. The CDR3 is 13 amino acids. V lost 1 base and J lost 3, with 8 bases in between. Using reference TRBV5-8 and TRBJ2-7 for the parts outside the CDR3, the full variable domain is EAGVTQSPTHLIKTRGQQATLRCSPISGHTSVYWYQQALGLGLQFLLWYDEGEERNRGNFPPRFSGRQFPNYSSELNVNALELEDSALYLCASSLTGNYEQYFGPGTRLTVT.

The V and J genes are TRBV29-1 and TRBJ2-7; 11 positions agree with TRBD1. Germline-derived CDR1 and CDR2 are SQVTM and ANQGSEA. This CDR3 contains 15 residues. With V trimmed by 7 bases and J by 2 bases, 10 bases remained unmatched. CDR3 sequence reads: CSARGMGQGAYEQYF. Here the CDR3 DNA reads TGCAGCGCCCGAGGGATGGGACAGGGGGCCTACGAGCAGTACTTC.

V and J are TRBV28 and TRBJ1-5; 12 positions agree with TRBD1. The CDR3 totals 15 residues. Germline V gene sequence: CDR1 MDHEN, CDR2 SYDVKM. The ends lost 6 bases at V and 6 bases at J; junction bases unmatched: 6. The CDR3 nucleotides read TGTGCCAGCAGATGGGGACAGGGGGCCCCTCAGCCCCAGCATTTT. The encoded protein is CASRWGQGAPQPQHF.

This clone has more than one count but fewer than ten. V is TRBV2 and J is TRBJ1-1, with TRBD1 matching over 9 bases. With V trimmed by 7 bases and J by 9 bases, 9 bases remained unmatched. Germline V gives CDR1 SNHLY, CDR2 FYNNEI. This CDR3 region has 13 residues. The CDR3 here is CASKGDRVRQAFF. The CDR3, as DNA: TGTGCCAGCAAGGGGGACAGGGTGAGACAAGCTTTCTTT.

The rearrangement uses TRBV12-5 and TRBJ1-2; D is ambiguous. The V end lost 3 bases, the J end lost 4 bases, and 12 bases lay between the germline ends. The CDR3 has 14 amino acids. Germline assignment: CDR1 LGHNT and CDR2 FRNRAP. CDR3 coding DNA: TGTGCTAGTGGTTTTCAAGCAGGCTCCTATGGCTACACCTTC. It codes for CASGFQAGSYGYTF.

V gene TRBV27 combines with J gene TRBJ2-1; possibly TRBD2 for D (7 bases). Germline assignment: CDR1 MNHEY and CDR2 SMNVEV (reference sequence). The V gene lost 10 bases and the J gene lost 0 bases, with 28 bases spanning the gap. The CDR3 sequence is 19 residues long. CDR3 residues: CATTSLRGAYGRSYNEQFF. As DNA, the CDR3 is TGTGCCACCACTTCCCTACGGGGGGCCTATGGGCGCTCCTACAATGAGCAGTTCTTC.

The J gene is TRBJ2-7, the V gene TRBV4-1; D remains unclear. The V gene's germline CDR1 is MGHRA and CDR2 YSYEKL. CDR3 size: 12 residues. Trimming shortened V by 0 bases and J by 6 bases, and 6 bases separated the two germline ends. CDR3 amino acids: CASSQDYSEQYF. CDR3 nucleotides: TGCGCCAGCAGCCAAGATTACTCCGAGCAGTACTTC.

The chain carries TRBV2 and TRBJ2-7; a possible D gene is TRBD2 (6 bases). V shed 5 bases and J shed 6 bases, with 11 bases lying between them. Germline CDR1 is SNHLY and CDR2 is FYNNEI. This CDR3 contains 12 residues. This CDR3 reads CASSRSGGEQYF. DNA for the CDR3: TGTGCCAGCAGTCGGTCCGGGGGCGAGCAGTACTTC.

This chain joins TRBV6-1 and TRBJ1-2; 8 nucleotides agree with TRBD1. The CDR3 runs 12 residues. V was clipped by 6 bases and J by 8 bases; unmatched bases: 5. Germline CDR1 reads MNHNS; CDR2 reads SASEGT. The CDR3 DNA follows: TGTGCCAGCAGGAGGACAGGGAGAGGCTACACCTTC. Its protein product is CASRRTGRGYTF.

This rearrangement joins TRBV9 to TRBJ1-2, with TRBD1 identical over 7 bases. Germline CDR1 SGDLS, CDR2 YYNGEE. The junction had 14 bases not matched to a gene; V was cut back by 2 bases and J by 7 bases. The CDR3 sequence is 16 residues long. CDR3 residues: CASSVLLNRGAAGYTF. The CDR3 DNA reads TGTGCCAGCAGCGTCCTTCTGAACAGGGGTGCGGCTGGCTACACCTTC.

The V gene is TRBV10-3, the J gene TRBJ2-1, with TRBD1 as a possible D gene (8 bases). The germline gives CDR1 ENHRY, CDR2 SYGVKD. V lost 3 bases and J 5 bases, leaving 17 bases between the germline ends. This CDR3 has 16 amino acids. The CDR3 reads CAISDQGASGDNEQFF. DNA for the CDR3: TGTGCCATCAGTGACCAGGGGGCTAGCGGAGACAATGAGCAGTTCTTC.

CDR3 in DNA: TGTGCCAGCAGTCCGGGAAGGGGACTACTTTACGAGCAGTACTTC. It encodes CASSPGRGLLYEQYF. The rearrangement uses TRBV7-8 and TRBJ2-5, with TRBD2 matching 7 bases. The J call may be incorrect, as the DNA end agrees better with TRBJ2-7. The germline V gene encodes CDR1 SGHVS and CDR2 FQNEAQ. There are 15 residues in the CDR3.

The genes are TRBV5-1 and TRBJ1-5; TRBD1 is a possible D gene (6 bases). The length of the CDR3 is 15 residues. Between the trimmed V and J ends, which lost 4 bases and 4 bases, there was a span of 15 bases. Germline CDR1 is SGHRS and CDR2 is YFSETQ. The CDR3 is CASSITGLGNQPQHF. The CDR3 DNA reads as TGCGCCAGCAGCATCACAGGGCTAGGGAATCAGCCCCAGCATTTT.

The chain has TRBV13 and TRBJ2-3; tentative D call: TRBD2 (5 bases). Germline V CDR1 and CDR2: PRHDT, FYEKMQ (reference sequence). The CDR3 spans 14 residues. With 1 base removed from V and 6 bases from J, the gap between germline ends came to 11 bases. DNA for the CDR3: TGTGCCAGCAGCTTAGTACTAGAGGACGATACGCAGTATTTT. Its translation: CASSLVLEDDTQYF.

CDR3 residues: CASSPLRDRDSPLHF. CDR3 bases: TGCGCCAGCAGCCCTCTTCGGGACAGGGATTCACCCCTCCACTTT. This chain connects TRBV5-1 to TRBJ1-6; 9 nucleotides agree with TRBD1. Unmatched junction bases numbered 7, after V lost 4 bases and J lost 8 bases. The CDR3 length is 15 residues. Per the germline V gene, CDR1 is SGHRS and CDR2 is YFSETQ.